The rows below give T cell receptor beta chains drawn from one sample of a study of CD8+ T cells in alopecia areata. Method: immunoSEQ multiplex PCR; TCRdb's copy keeps in-frame clones and lacks some. The sample carries some 170,000 clones, around 64% recorded once. The sequenced sample was CD8+ T cells sorted from blood, obtained at week 0. All receptors come from a human donor with alopecia areata. CDR3s include the opening cysteine and the closing phenylalanine or tryptophan. The order of the fields is clone size, V gene, D gene, J gene, CDR3 DNA, CDR3 protein. D genes are given only for firm matches. Some rows have no size entry. The others give once, few or many, or a class for an expanded clone.

abundance: few; v_gene: TRBV10-3; d_gene: -; j_gene: TRBJ2-2; CDR3nt: TGTGCCATCAGGGCCCAAAGTCAGGGGCTGGGCGGGGAGCTGTTTTTT; CDR3aa: CAIRAQSQGLGGELFF
abundance: -; v_gene: TRBV27; d_gene: -; j_gene: TRBJ1-5; CDR3nt: TGTGCCAGCAGTTTATCAACAAATCAGCCCCAGCATTTT; CDR3aa: CASSLSTNQPQHF
abundance: -; v_gene: TRBV5-8; d_gene: -; j_gene: TRBJ1-6; CDR3nt: TGTGCCAGCAGCGAAGAGGGATATAATTCACCCCTCCACTTT; CDR3aa: CASSEEGYNSPLHF
abundance: -; v_gene: TRBV5-4; d_gene: TRBD1; j_gene: TRBJ2-3; CDR3nt: TGTGCCAGCAGCCCGGACAGGGCTGTAGATACGCAGTATTTT; CDR3aa: CASSPDRAVDTQYF
abundance: -; v_gene: TRBV5-1; d_gene: -; j_gene: TRBJ2-7; CDR3nt: TGCGCCAACCAGGAGGGGACAACTCGTTTTGAGCAGTACTTC; CDR3aa: CANQEGTTRFEQYF
abundance: -; v_gene: TRBV2; d_gene: -; j_gene: TRBJ2-3; CDR3nt: TGTGCCAGCAGTGTGTGGCGACTAAGCCAAGATACGCAGTATTTT; CDR3aa: CASSVWRLSQDTQYF
abundance: -; v_gene: TRBV5-6; d_gene: TRBD1; j_gene: TRBJ2-7; CDR3nt: TGTGCCAGCAGCGGGGGACAGTACGAGCAGTACTTC; CDR3aa: CASSGGQYEQYF
abundance: -; v_gene: TRBV13; d_gene: -; j_gene: TRBJ1-5; CDR3nt: TGTGCCAGCAGCCCTCCGGGGGGCAATCAGCCCCAGCATTTT; CDR3aa: CASSPPGGNQPQHF
abundance: -; v_gene: TRBV29-1; d_gene: -; j_gene: TRBJ1-4; CDR3nt: TGCAGCGTTGAGAGCAGGGTAGGGGAAAAACTGTTTTTT; CDR3aa: CSVESRVGEKLFF
abundance: -; v_gene: TRBV29-1; d_gene: -; j_gene: TRBJ2-7; CDR3nt: TGCAGCGTTGATTTAGGGGATGGGACGGCCCCTCGGCAGTACTTC; CDR3aa: CSVDLGDGTAPRQYF
abundance: -; v_gene: TRBV13; d_gene: -; j_gene: TRBJ2-3; CDR3nt: TGTGCCAGCAGCTTAGGCCTCCAGGCAGATACGCAGTATTTT; CDR3aa: CASSLGLQADTQYF
abundance: -; v_gene: TRBV19; d_gene: -; j_gene: TRBJ2-6; CDR3nt: TGTGCCAGTAGTATAGATGACAGCTCTGGGGCCAACGTCCTGACTTTC; CDR3aa: CASSIDDSSGANVLTF
abundance: few; v_gene: TRBV19; d_gene: TRBD1; j_gene: TRBJ1-1; CDR3nt: TGTGCCAGTAGCTCGGGACAGGGATACATGAACACTGAAGCTTTCTTT; CDR3aa: CASSSGQGYMNTEAFF
abundance: -; v_gene: TRBV11-2; d_gene: TRBD2; j_gene: TRBJ2-1; CDR3nt: TGTGCCAGCAGGAAGAGCGGGGGGCTCCTCAATGAGCAGTTCTTC; CDR3aa: CASRKSGGLLNEQFF
abundance: -; v_gene: TRBV19; d_gene: TRBD2; j_gene: TRBJ2-1; CDR3nt: TGTGCCAGTCGACTAGCGGGGTACAATGAGCAGTTCTTC; CDR3aa: CASRLAGYNEQFF
abundance: -; v_gene: TRBV2; d_gene: TRBD1; j_gene: TRBJ1-2; CDR3nt: TGTGCCAGCAGTACGGACAGGGACAATGGCTACACCTTC; CDR3aa: CASSTDRDNGYTF
abundance: once; v_gene: TRBV2; d_gene: -; j_gene: TRBJ2-7; CDR3nt: TGTGCCAGCAGCTCCTACGAGCAGTACTTC; CDR3aa: CASSSYEQYF
abundance: -; v_gene: TRBV4-1; d_gene: TRBD1; j_gene: TRBJ1-1; CDR3nt: TGCGCCAGCAGCCATCGACAGGGTAGCACTGAAGCTTTCTTT; CDR3aa: CASSHRQGSTEAFF
abundance: -; v_gene: TRBV11-2; d_gene: -; j_gene: TRBJ2-3; CDR3nt: TGTGCCAGCAGCTTAGATTCGGGTACTCAAGCAGATACGCAGTATTTT; CDR3aa: CASSLDSGTQADTQYF
abundance: -; v_gene: TRBV18; d_gene: -; j_gene: TRBJ1-4; CDR3nt: TGTGCCAGCTCACCCAGAAACGAAAAACTGTTTTTT; CDR3aa: CASSPRNEKLFF
abundance: -; v_gene: TRBV27; d_gene: -; j_gene: TRBJ1-1; CDR3nt: TGTGCCAGCAGCATCACAGCCATGAACACTGAAGCTTTCTTT; CDR3aa: CASSITAMNTEAFF